The 3 T cell receptor beta chains below all came from one sample that was sequenced in a study of CD8+ T cells in alopecia areata. cDNA prepared by RNA extraction and subsequent reverse transcription served as the template for sequencing. Produced via immunoSEQ multiplex PCR; TCRdb's table is partial and in-frame only. The sample has over 150,000 clones; approximately 53% are singletons. Treatment noted: oral pan-JAK inhibitor, 5-10 mg twice daily. Sequencing used CD8+ T cells sorted from blood, obtained at week 24, from a patient treated with tofacitinib. The origin of the receptors is a human donor with alopecia areata.

V is TRBV29-1 and J is TRBJ2-7, with D perhaps TRBD1 (6 bases). With 3 bases removed from V and 4 bases from J, the gap between germline ends came to 19 bases. This CDR3 comprises 15 residues. Germline lookup yields CDR1 SQVTM and CDR2 ANQGSEA. CDR3 region: CSVEAEGVRRYEQYF. The CDR3 region has the DNA TGCAGCGTTGAGGCCGAGGGGGTCAGGAGGTACGAGCAGTACTTC.

This clone was found a few times. The J gene is TRBJ2-1, the V gene TRBV2; 10 bases are shared with TRBD2. This CDR3 comprises 15 residues. The V gene's germline CDR1 is SNHLY and CDR2 FYNNEI. J gave up 6 bases and V 1 base, and 3 bases lay outside the gene matches. The DNA for the CDR3 is TGTGCCAGCAGTGAAGAGCGGGGGGGCCGCAATGAGCAGTTCTTC. Translated, it gives CASSEERGGRNEQFF.

The chain uses TRBV7-3 and TRBJ2-3, with D perhaps matching TRBD2 (6 bases). The CDR3 contains 15 residues. V lost 5 bases to trimming and J lost 1 base, with 13 bases between them. Germline-derived CDR1 and CDR2 are SGHTA and FQGTGA. CDR3 region: CASSEFGGGTDTQYF. CDR3 coding DNA: TGTGCCAGCAGCGAATTCGGCGGGGGCACAGATACGCAGTATTTT.